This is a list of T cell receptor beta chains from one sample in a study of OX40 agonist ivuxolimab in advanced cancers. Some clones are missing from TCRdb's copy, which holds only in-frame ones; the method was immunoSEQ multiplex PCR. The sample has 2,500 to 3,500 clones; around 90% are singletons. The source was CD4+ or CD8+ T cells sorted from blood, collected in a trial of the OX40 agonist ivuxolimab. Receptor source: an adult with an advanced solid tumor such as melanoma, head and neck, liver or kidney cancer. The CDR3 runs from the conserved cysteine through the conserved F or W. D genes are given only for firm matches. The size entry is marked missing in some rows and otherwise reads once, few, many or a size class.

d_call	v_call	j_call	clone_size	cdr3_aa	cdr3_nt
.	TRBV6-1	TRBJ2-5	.	CASSFNQETQYF	TGTGCCAGCAGTTTCAATCAGGAGACCCAGTACTTC
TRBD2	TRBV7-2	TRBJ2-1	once	CASSWTSGGHNEQFF	TGTGCCAGCAGTTGGACTAGCGGGGGGCACAATGAGCAGTTCTTC
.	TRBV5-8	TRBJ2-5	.	CASSLGVQTQYF	TGTGCCAGCAGCTTAGGAGTGCAGACCCAGTACTTC
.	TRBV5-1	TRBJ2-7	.	CASSPHWNLASEQYF	TGCGCCAGCAGCCCCCATTGGAATTTGGCGTCCGAGCAGTACTTC
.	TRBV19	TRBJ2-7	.	CASSIRGAPYEQYF	TGTGCCAGTAGTATAAGGGGCGCCCCCTACGAGCAGTACTTC
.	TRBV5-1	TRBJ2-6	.	CASRAGTSGANVLTF	TGCGCCAGCAGGGCCGGGACGTCTGGGGCCAACGTCCTGACTTTC
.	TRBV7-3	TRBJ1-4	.	CASSRGLPKDEKLFF	TGTGCCAGCAGCCGGGGACTGCCCAAGGATGAAAAACTGTTTTTT
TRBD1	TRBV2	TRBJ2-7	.	CASRQGAYEQYF	TGTGCCAGCCGACAGGGTGCCTACGAGCAGTACTTC
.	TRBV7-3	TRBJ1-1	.	CASSRNDGGAEAFF	TGTGCCAGCAGCAGAAATGACGGGGGGGCTGAAGCTTTCTTT
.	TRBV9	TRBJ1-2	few	CASSVGGGRGYGYTF	TGTGCCAGCAGCGTAGGGGGGGGCCGTGGCTATGGCTACACCTTC
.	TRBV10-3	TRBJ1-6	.	CAIRGGFYNSPLHF	TGTGCCATCAGGGGGGGGTTCTATAATTCACCCCTCCACTTT
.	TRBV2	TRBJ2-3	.	CASSRPRDTQYF	TGTGCCAGCAGTAGGCCCCGGGATACGCAGTATTTT
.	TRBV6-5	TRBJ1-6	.	CASSYKRAPYNSPLHF	TGTGCCAGCAGTTACAAGAGGGCGCCCTATAATTCACCCCTCCACTTT
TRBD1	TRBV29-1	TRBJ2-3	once	CSVGVGTGAGDTQYF	TGCAGCGTTGGAGTGGGTACAGGGGCGGGAGATACGCAGTATTTT
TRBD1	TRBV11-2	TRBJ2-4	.	CASNPLRGKNIQYF	TGTGCCAGCAACCCTCTCAGGGGGAAAAACATTCAGTACTTC
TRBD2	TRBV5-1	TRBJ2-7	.	CASRGEGSEQYF	TGCGCCAGCAGGGGGGAGGGGAGCGAGCAGTACTTC
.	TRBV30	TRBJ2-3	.	CAWSETPLDTQYF	TGTGCCTGGAGTGAAACCCCTCTGGATACGCAGTATTTT
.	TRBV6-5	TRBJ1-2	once	CASSSRHSDYGYTF	TGTGCCAGCAGTTCGAGGCACTCAGACTATGGCTACACCTTC
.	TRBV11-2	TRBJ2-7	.	CASSPLKGNAYEQYF	TGTGCCAGCAGCCCCCTCAAGGGCAACGCCTACGAGCAGTACTTC